The 30 T cell receptor beta chains below all came from one sample that was sequenced in a study of T cells in Graves' hyperthyroidism and ophthalmopathy. What was amplified from RNA transcripts were TCR beta CDR3 regions. TCR CDR3 underwent first-round RT-PCR with the HTBI primer set. TCRdb recomputed calls from the multiplex PCR reads with MiXCR, one row per CDR3 protein. Among approximately 420,000 distinct CDR3 sequences, roughly 15% were seen once, and the ten largest hold around 5.3%. The material sequenced was blood. These receptors originate from a woman younger than 30 with Graves' hyperthyroidism.

Notes on this clonotype: An end of the junction differs from the germline gene, which may be a read error. The V gene is TRBV6-1, the J gene TRBJ2-4; TRBD1 is a possible D gene (5 bases). CDR1 and CDR2 from the germline V gene are MNHNS and SASEGT. This CDR3 is built from 15 residues. The CDR3 loop is CASSVAAQAKSIQYF. The CDR3 nucleotides read TGTGCCAGCAGTGTCGCAGCACAGGCCAAAAGCATTCAGTACTTC.

This clonotype was counted between two and nine times. The chain employs TRBV5-1 and TRBJ2-3; 11 bases line up with TRBD2. V gave up 4 bases and J gave up 4 bases; unmatched junction bases: 8. Germline V lookup: CDR1 SGHRS, CDR2 YFSETQ. The CDR3 totals 16 residues. CDR3 in DNA: TGCGCCAGCAGCCCCACTAGCGGGAGTAGCGCAGATACGCAGTATTTT. It codes for CASSPTSGSSADTQYF.

This clonotype has ten or more counts. The V call is TRBV6-2 or TRBV6-3, the J call TRBJ1-1; the D gene is possibly TRBD1 (6 bases). Germline lookup yields CDR1 MNHEY and CDR2 SVGEGT. The V gene lost 2 bases and the J gene lost 3 bases, with 16 bases spanning the gap. This CDR3 spans 16 amino acids. The CDR3 sequence is CASSYPTGIRDTEAFF. CDR3 nucleotide sequence: TGTGCCAGCAGTTACCCCACAGGGATACGTGACACTGAAGCTTTCTTT.

This clonotype was detected many times. The rearrangement links TRBV6-1 to TRBJ1-3, with a possible D match to TRBD1 (6 bases). Per germline, CDR1 MNHNS and CDR2 SASEGT. V dropped 5 bases and J dropped 0 bases, with 14 bases sitting between them. The CDR3 loop spans 16 amino acids. The CDR3 DNA sequence: TGTGCCAGCAGTACACACAGGGTGAGCTCTGGAAACACCATATATTTT. This gives the protein CASSTHRVSSGNTIYF.

This clonotype was detected only a few times. V usage is TRBV11-2 and J usage is TRBJ2-1, with a possible D match to TRBD1 (5 bases). From germline, CDR1 is SGHAT and CDR2 FQNNGV. The CDR3 sequence is 12 residues long. V gave up 8 bases and J gave up 10 bases, with 15 bases separating them. CDR3: CASQLGAREQFF. The CDR3 DNA is TGTGCCAGCCAGCTAGGGGCAAGGGAGCAGTTCTTC.

In its sample, this clonotype was seen a few times. V and J are TRBV6-1 and TRBJ2-7; TRBD2 matches at 16 bases. This CDR3 comprises 16 residues. Germline CDR1 reads MNHNS; CDR2 reads SASEGT. Trimming took 5 bases from V and 6 from J; bases not matched to a gene: 7. Here the CDR3 DNA reads TGTGCCAGCAGTCCGGGACTAGCGGGAGGGCGGCGCGAGCAGTACTTC. Its translation is CASSPGLAGGRREQYF.

This clonotype occurred many times. The rearrangement joins TRBV6-1 to TRBJ1-1; TRBD1 agrees at 7 bases. This CDR3 contains 16 residues. J was trimmed by 5 bases and V by 5 bases; bases with no gene match: 14. CDR1 is MNHNS, CDR2 SASEGT, per germline. CDR3 residues: CASSPWNRGVRTEAFF. CDR3 DNA: TGTGCCAGCAGTCCCTGGAACAGGGGTGTTCGGACTGAAGCTTTCTTT.

This clonotype was detected only a few times. A junction end diverges from the germline sequence, so it may reflect a read error. The rearrangement uses TRBV27 and TRBJ2-2; a weak D match, TRBD2 (5 bases). Germline CDR1 is MNHEY and CDR2 is SMNVEV (reference sequence). The CDR3 length is 13 residues. The CDR3: CATSFGVTGELFF. The CDR3 DNA follows: TGTGCCACCAGTTTCGGGGTCACCGGGGAGCTGTTTTTT.

Many counts were recorded for this clonotype. The CDR3 bases are TGCAGCGTTGGTTGGACAGGGCAAGCTTTCTTT. Translating it yields CSVGWTGQAFF. This chain connects TRBV29-1 to TRBJ1-1; 8 bases match TRBD1. The junction had 4 bases not matched to a gene; V was cut back by 4 bases and J by 9 bases. This CDR3 has 11 amino acids. CDR1 is SQVTM, CDR2 ANQGSEA, per germline.

Ten or more counts support this clonotype. The chain links TRBV7-2 to TRBJ2-5; 11 bases align to TRBD2. Germline V gives CDR1 SGHTA, CDR2 FQGNSA. This CDR3 region has 13 residues. Germline trimming cut 5 bases from V and 11 bases from J; bases unmatched to any gene: 7. Here the CDR3 reads CASSHPTSGNQYF. The CDR3 region has the DNA TGTGCCAGCAGCCACCCGACTAGCGGGAATCAGTACTTC.

This clonotype has ten or more counts. This sequence joins TRBV3-1 and TRBJ2-7; D remains unclear. Trimming removed 1 base from V and 0 bases from J, with 7 bases in between. The CDR3 totals 14 residues. CDR1 LGHDT and CDR2 YNNKEL come from the germline V gene (reference sequence). The CDR3 DNA follows: TGTGCCAGCAGCCAAGCCCCGAGCTCCTACGAGCAGTACTTC. It specifies CASSQAPSSYEQYF.

This clonotype was picked up one time. The gene calls are TRBV27 and TRBJ2-7, with D possibly matching TRBD2 (6 bases). The CDR3 has 15 residues. Trimming stripped 7 bases from V and 3 bases from J, with 19 bases between. CDR1 is MNHEY, CDR2 SMNVEV, per germline (reference sequence). CDR3 bases: TGTGCCAGCAAAGGTTTGGATAGCGGCTACTACGAGCAGTACTTC. It encodes CASKGLDSGYYEQYF.

This clonotype was counted ten times or more. The chain couples TRBV6-5 to TRBJ2-7; possibly TRBD1 or TRBD2 for D (5 bases each). The CDR3 has 14 residues. Trimming left V 0 bases short and J 4 bases short, with 10 bases between. Germline loops: CDR1 MNHEY, CDR2 SVGAGI. CDR3 amino acids: CASSYSTGAYEQYF. The DNA of the CDR3 is TGTGCCAGCAGTTACTCAACCGGGGCTTACGAGCAGTACTTC.

This clonotype was recorded at least ten times. The rearrangement links TRBV3-1 to TRBJ1-2, with D uncertain. CDR3 length: 13 residues. Germline V gene data show CDR1 as LGHDT and CDR2 as YNNKEL (reference sequence). Trimming removed 2 bases from V and 4 bases from J, with 8 bases in between. In DNA, the CDR3 is TGTGCCAGCAGCCAAACACTCGGCTATGGCTACACCTTC. Amino acid sequence: CASSQTLGYGYTF.

This clonotype was counted ten times or more. The chain carries TRBV7-2 and TRBJ2-7; 9 nucleotides line up with TRBD1. The CDR3 is made up of 15 amino acids. Germline trimming cut 4 bases from V and 3 bases from J; bases unmatched to any gene: 7. CDR1 is SGHTA and CDR2 is FQGNSA in the germline V gene. The DNA for the CDR3 is TGTGCCAGCAGCTCTGACAGGGGGATAATCTACGAGCAGTACTTC. Protein sequence: CASSSDRGIIYEQYF.

This clonotype was recorded many times. This sequence joins TRBV28 and TRBJ2-7, with no clear D. CDR1 and CDR2 (germline): MDHEN, SYDVKM. The V end was cut by 9 bases, the J end by 4 bases, with 10 bases between. The CDR3 has 11 residues. Here the CDR3 reads CASRLRYEQYF. In DNA, the CDR3 is TGTGCCAGTAGGTTGCGTTACGAGCAGTACTTC.

At least ten counts were recorded for this clonotype. This rearrangement joins TRBV3-1 to TRBJ2-2, with 7 bases fitting TRBD1. Germline V gene data show CDR1 as LGHDT and CDR2 as YNNKEL (reference sequence). The CDR3 totals 15 residues. V lost 1 base and J lost 5; bases outside the gene matches: 4. The CDR3 sequence: CASSQGQGLTGELFF. As DNA, the CDR3 is TGTGCCAGCAGCCAAGGACAGGGCCTTACCGGGGAGCTGTTTTTT.

At least ten counts were recorded for this clonotype. The gene calls are TRBV5-1 and TRBJ2-3; no clear D. The ends were cut back, 0 bases at V and 0 bases at J, with 8 bases in the middle. Germline CDR1 is SGHRS and CDR2 is YFSETQ. The CDR3 length is 15 residues. This chain's CDR3 is CASSLEDASTDTQYF. CDR3 bases: TGCGCCAGCAGCTTGGAGGATGCTAGCACAGATACGCAGTATTTT. Full variable domain (outside the CDR3, taken from reference TRBV5-1 and TRBJ2-3): KAGVTQTPRYLIKTRGQQVTLSCSPISGHRSVSWYQQTPGQGLQFLFEYFSETQRNKGNFPGRFSGRQFSNSRSEMNVSTLELGDSALYLCASSLEDASTDTQYFGPGTRLTVL.

This clonotype has a count of ten or more. This rearrangement joins TRBV28 to TRBJ1-1, with a possible D match to TRBD1 (6 bases). V lost 3 bases to trimming and J lost 4 bases, with 9 bases between them. Germline-derived CDR1 and CDR2 are MDHEN and SYDVKM. The CDR3 has 13 residues. CDR3 in amino acids: CASSLLGATEAFF. DNA of the CDR3: TGTGCCAGCAGTTTGTTGGGGGCCACTGAAGCTTTCTTT.

This clonotype has ten or more counts. The chain joins TRBV3-1 to TRBJ1-4, with no clear D. Germline assignment: CDR1 LGHDT and CDR2 YNNKEL (reference sequence). The CDR3 extends over 13 amino acids. V lost 2 bases to trimming and J lost 8 bases, with 9 bases between them. The CDR3 sequence: CASSQMPGEKLFF. The CDR3 region has the DNA TGTGCCAGCAGCCAAATGCCCGGCGAAAAACTGTTTTTT.

This chain links TRBV12-5 with TRBJ2-7, with TRBD2 matching 10 bases. J was trimmed by 7 bases and V by 5 bases; bases with no gene match: 14. Germline V gives CDR1 LGHNT, CDR2 FRNRAP. The CDR3 sequence is 16 residues long. The CDR3 reads CASGPCLAGVSNEQYF. For the CDR3, the DNA is TGTGCTAGTGGTCCCTGTCTAGCGGGAGTTAGCAATGAGCAGTACTTC. Full variable domain (missing parts from reference TRBV12-5 and TRBJ2-7): DARVTQTPRHKVTEMGQEVTMRCQPILGHNTVFWYRQTMMQGLELLAYFRNRAPLDDSGMPKDRFSAEMPDATLATLKIQPSEPRDSAVYFCASGPCLAGVSNEQYFGPGTRLTVT.

This clonotype was counted many times. The J gene is TRBJ2-1, the V gene TRBV28, with 7 bases aligning to TRBD2. The V segment lost 4 bases and the J segment 5 bases; nucleotides outside the gene matches: 2. The germline V gene encodes CDR1 MDHEN and CDR2 SYDVKM. The CDR3 has 13 residues. Here the CDR3 reads CASSSAGDNEQFF. The CDR3 bases are TGTGCCAGCAGTTCGGCGGGGGACAATGAGCAGTTCTTC.

The sample holds many counts of this clonotype. The chain has TRBV2 and TRBJ2-5; 11 nucleotides align to TRBD2. V was clipped by 5 bases and J by 3 bases; unmatched bases: 5. CDR1 is SNHLY and CDR2 is FYNNEI in the germline V gene. This CDR3 is built from 15 residues. The CDR3 reads CASSFGTSGEETQYF. The DNA of the CDR3 is TGTGCCAGCAGTTTCGGGACTAGCGGTGAAGAGACCCAGTACTTC.

This clonotype was observed at least ten times. CDR3 DNA: TGTGCCAGCAGTGATGTGGGGAGGAACACTGAAGCTTTCTTT. Amino acids: CASSDVGRNTEAFF. This chain connects TRBV2 to TRBJ1-1; D ambiguous. Trimming took 3 bases from V and 1 from J, leaving 9 bases between them. The CDR3 runs to 14 residues. Germline V gene data show CDR1 as SNHLY and CDR2 as FYNNEI.

J is TRBJ2-2 and V is TRBV5-1; TRBD2 matches 11 bases. V gave up 1 base and J gave up 4 bases; unmatched junction bases: 6. Germline loops: CDR1 SGHRS, CDR2 YFSETQ. CDR3 length: 17 residues. The CDR3 region is CASSLTSGSSVTGELFF. The CDR3 DNA is TGCGCCAGCAGCTTGACTAGCGGGAGTTCTGTCACCGGGGAGCTGTTTTTT.

This clonotype has just a few counts. The chain links TRBV6-1 to TRBJ1-5; unclear D gene. V was clipped by 1 base and J by 0 bases, with 7 bases between them. Germline-derived CDR1 and CDR2 are MNHNS and SASEGT. The CDR3 contains 15 residues. CDR3 loop: CASSEGDYSNQPQHF. As DNA, the CDR3 is TGTGCCAGCAGTGAAGGAGACTATAGCAATCAGCCCCAGCATTTT.

There are many counts of this clonotype. The V and J genes are TRBV5-1 and TRBJ2-1; 11 bases are shared with TRBD1. This CDR3 spans 15 amino acids. Germline V gene sequence: CDR1 SGHRS, CDR2 YFSETQ. V lost 2 bases to trimming and J lost 5 bases; unmatched junction nucleotides: 3. In nucleotides, the CDR3 is TGCGCCAGCAGCTTTGGACAGGGGGCGCACAATGAGCAGTTCTTC. It codes for CASSFGQGAHNEQFF.

This chain's CDR3 is CASSQTSGRAGWNEQFF. The CDR3 DNA follows: TGTGCCAGCAGCCAGACTAGCGGGAGGGCCGGGTGGAATGAGCAGTTCTTC. The gene calls are TRBV5-5 and TRBJ2-1; 14 bases are shared with TRBD2. V trimming: 4 bases; J trimming: 7 bases; junction bases outside the gene matches: 10. The CDR3 length is 17 residues. The germline CDR1 and CDR2 sequences are SGHKS and YYEKEE (reference sequence). The full variable domain, completed using reference TRBV5-5 and TRBJ2-1, is DAGVTQSPTHLIKTRGQQVTLRCSPISGHKSVSWYQQVLGQGPQFIFQYYEKEERGRGNFPDRFSARQFPNYSSELNVNALLLGDSALYLCASSQTSGRAGWNEQFFGPGTRLTVL.

This clonotype was detected a few times. This chain connects TRBV29-1 to TRBJ1-2; no firm D call. V was cut by 4 bases and J by 3 bases, with 9 bases left in between. Germline CDR1 SQVTM, CDR2 ANQGSEA. This CDR3 contains 12 residues. The CDR3 here is CSVVARDYGYTF. CDR3 coding DNA: TGCAGCGTTGTTGCCCGGGACTATGGCTACACCTTC.

This clonotype was seen more than once but under ten times. The V and J genes are TRBV4-2 and TRBJ2-7; 16 bases fit TRBD2. Germline lookup yields CDR1 LGHNA and CDR2 YNFKEQ. The CDR3 loop spans 15 amino acids. V shed 8 bases and J 5 bases; nucleotides not matched to a gene: 6. In nucleotides, the CDR3 is TGTGCCAGCTCGGGACTAGCGGGAGGGCCCGACGAGCAGTACTTC. This gives the protein CASSGLAGGPDEQYF.